This T cell receptor (beta chain) was sequenced for a study of CD8+ T cells in alopecia areata. Sequencing relied on a cDNA template that was reverse transcribed from extracted RNA. Clones were sequenced by immunoSEQ multiplex PCR, and TCRdb holds only the in-frame ones, with some missing. The table includes around 50,000 clones, around 97% detected once. The CDR3 contains 13 residues. From germline, CDR1 is MNHNS and CDR2 SASEGT. The V end was cut by 3 bases, the J end by 10 bases, with 13 bases between. The rearrangement joins TRBV6-1 to TRBJ2-1; D gene uncertain. Sequenced here: CD8+ T cells sorted from blood, sampled at week 0. This TCR was sampled from a human donor with alopecia areata. The CDR3 DNA follows: TGTGCCAGCAGTGACATCACGTCTGGGGAGCAGTTCTTC. This gives the protein CASSDITSGEQFF.